This is a list of T cell receptor beta chains from one sample in a study of cytomegalovirus exposure and HLA in healthy donors. Using immunoSEQ multiplex PCR, the repertoire was profiled, and TCRdb retains in-frame clones only, with some absent. Seen here are 160,000 or so clones, 65% to 85% observed once, and the top ten hold around 6.5%. Material for sequencing was PBMCs. These receptors were taken from a male donor in good health and CMV-seropositive. Both conserved end residues are part of each CDR3. D genes are given only for firm matches. Only part of the rows carry a size: once, few, many, or a class if the clone is expanded.

clone size	V gene	J gene	CDR3 length	D gene	CDR3 protein	CDR3 DNA
-	TRBV9	TRBJ2-5	15	TRBD1	CASSVEGQSQETQYF	TGTGCCAGCAGCGTAGAGGGACAGTCACAAGAGACCCAGTACTTC
-	TRBV10-3	TRBJ2-1	16	-	CAISESGGASYNEQFF	TGTGCCATCAGTGAGTCAGGGGGGGCCTCCTACAATGAGCAGTTCTTC
once	TRBV6-6	TRBJ2-1	14	TRBD2	CASSYSGTSYEQFF	TGTGCCAGCAGTTACTCGGGGACTAGTTATGAGCAGTTCTTC
-	TRBV28	TRBJ2-7	17	TRBD1	CASSSHSATGRVNEQYF	TGTGCCAGCAGTTCCCATTCCGCGACAGGGCGGGTCAACGAGCAGTACTTC
-	TRBV20-1	TRBJ1-2	10	-	CSADSYGYTF	TGCAGTGCCGACTCGTATGGCTACACCTTC
-	TRBV5-1	TRBJ2-3	16	TRBD1	CASSLQGQGYTDTQYF	TGCGCCAGCAGCCTACAAGGACAGGGGTATACAGATACGCAGTATTTT
few	TRBV11-3	TRBJ1-2	14	-	CASSRGQTNYGYTF	TGTGCCAGCAGCCGAGGACAGACAAACTATGGCTACACCTTC
-	TRBV7-9	TRBJ1-5	17	-	CASSFGTSSYSNQPQHF	TGTGCCAGCAGCTTCGGGACATCCTCTTATAGCAATCAGCCCCAGCATTTT
-	TRBV2	TRBJ1-2	13	-	CANPQGTNYGYTF	TGTGCCAACCCTCAGGGCACTAACTATGGCTACACCTTC
-	TRBV15	TRBJ1-4	14	-	CATSREQGNEKLFF	TGTGCCACCAGCAGAGAACAGGGAAATGAAAAACTGTTTTTT
few	TRBV11-3	TRBJ2-5	16	TRBD2	CASSLILAGFQETQYF	TGTGCCAGCAGCTTAATCCTAGCGGGTTTCCAAGAGACCCAGTACTTC
-	TRBV5-1	TRBJ2-5	14	-	CASSSAGAQETQYF	TGCGCCAGCAGCTCGGCAGGTGCCCAAGAGACCCAGTACTTC
few	TRBV9	TRBJ2-2	20	TRBD1	CASRSPGQGALVVDTGELFF	TGTGCCAGCAGATCCCCGGGACAGGGGGCTCTCGTGGTGGACACCGGGGAGCTGTTTTTT
-	TRBV5-1	TRBJ1-1	15	-	CASSLIGAMNTEAFF	TGCGCCAGCAGCTTGATCGGAGCAATGAACACTGAAGCTTTCTTT
-	TRBV19	TRBJ2-2	17	TRBD1	CASSAGQGTLGTGELFF	TGTGCCAGTAGTGCGGGACAGGGGACCTTGGGAACCGGGGAGCTGTTTTTT
-	TRBV5-8	TRBJ2-7	14	TRBD1	CASSLLRDRREQYF	TGTGCCAGCAGCTTGCTCCGGGACAGGCGGGAGCAGTACTTC
few	TRBV2	TRBJ1-2	12	-	CASTTEGYGYTF	TGTGCCAGCACGACAGAAGGCTATGGCTACACCTTC
few	TRBV9	TRBJ1-4	14	-	CASSQGGLAEKLFF	TGTGCCAGCAGCCAAGGGGGATTGGCTGAAAAACTGTTTTTT
-	TRBV29-1	TRBJ1-1	15	-	CSVATGTGAGTEAFF	TGCAGCGTTGCCACCGGGACCGGGGCGGGGACTGAAGCTTTCTTT
-	TRBV6-1	TRBJ1-5	14	TRBD1	CASSPGQSNQPQHF	TGTGCCAGCAGTCCGGGACAGAGCAATCAGCCCCAGCATTTT
-	TRBV7-2	TRBJ1-2	13	-	CASRLTGGRGYTF	TGTGCCAGCAGGCTTACGGGGGGTCGAGGCTACACCTTC
-	TRBV2	TRBJ1-2	14	TRBD1	CASSAQTGVYGYTF	TGTGCCAGCAGTGCCCAGACAGGGGTCTATGGCTACACCTTC
-	TRBV7-2	TRBJ2-7	17	TRBD2	CASSLEAGGTFSYEQYF	TGTGCCAGCAGCTTAGAAGCGGGAGGAACCTTCTCCTACGAGCAGTACTTC
few	TRBV6-6	TRBJ1-5	14	-	CASQVDYSNQPQHF	TGTGCCAGCCAGGTCGATTATAGCAATCAGCCCCAGCATTTT
few	TRBV28	TRBJ2-4	14	-	CASSLSGWGDIQYF	TGTGCCAGCAGTTTAAGTGGATGGGGAGACATTCAGTACTTC
-	TRBV2	TRBJ2-1	14	-	CASKGGFSYNEQFF	TGTGCCAGCAAGGGAGGATTCTCCTACAATGAGCAGTTCTTC
-	TRBV19	TRBJ1-2	14	TRBD1	CASRTGGAFNGYTF	TGTGCCAGTAGAACAGGGGGCGCGTTTAATGGCTACACCTTC
few	TRBV15	TRBJ2-3	16	TRBD2	CATSRGGLAAADTQYF	TGTGCCACCAGCAGAGGGGGACTAGCCGCGGCAGATACGCAGTATTTT
-	TRBV27	TRBJ2-3	15	TRBD2	CASSFGLALRDTQYF	TGTGCCAGCAGTTTTGGACTAGCGCTTCGGGATACGCAGTATTTT
-	TRBV11-2	TRBJ2-7	16	-	CASSLVWAGSSYEQYF	TGTGCCAGCAGCTTAGTTTGGGCAGGGTCCTCCTACGAGCAGTACTTC
-	TRBV9	TRBJ1-6	13	TRBD1	CASGQAGNSPLHF	TGTGCCAGTGGACAGGCTGGAAATTCACCCCTCCACTTT
-	TRBV5-4	TRBJ2-2	14	-	CASHLGLNTGELFF	TGTGCCAGCCACTTGGGACTCAACACCGGGGAGCTGTTTTTT
-	TRBV5-5	TRBJ2-7	14	-	CASSSSTGIHEQYF	TGTGCCAGCAGCTCCTCGACGGGAATCCACGAGCAGTACTTC
-	TRBV11-1	TRBJ2-5	14	-	CASSLRQLEETQYF	TGTGCCAGCAGCTTAAGACAGTTAGAAGAGACCCAGTACTTC
-	TRBV2	TRBJ2-5	13	-	CASSITGYETQYF	TGTGCCAGCAGTATCACAGGGTATGAGACCCAGTACTTC
-	TRBV7-2	TRBJ1-1	14	-	CASSLGGARTEAFF	TGTGCCAGCAGCCTGGGGGGGGCTCGGACTGAAGCTTTCTTT
-	TRBV29-1	TRBJ2-7	13	TRBD2	CSVGTGLADEQYF	TGCAGCGTTGGCACGGGACTAGCAGACGAGCAGTACTTC
-	TRBV5-6	TRBJ2-7	12	-	CASSFFAREQYF	TGTGCCAGCAGCTTCTTTGCGCGGGAGCAGTACTTC
-	TRBV9	TRBJ1-2	15	TRBD1	CASRAQGTGGFGYTF	TGTGCCAGCAGGGCTCAGGGGACAGGGGGTTTTGGCTACACCTTC
few	TRBV2	TRBJ2-2	13	-	CASSEQSTGELFF	TGTGCCAGCAGTGAACAGTCCACCGGGGAGCTGTTTTTT
-	TRBV10-3	TRBJ2-7	13	TRBD1	CASTGQGRLEQYF	TGTGCCTCCACGGGACAGGGGAGGCTCGAGCAGTACTTC
-	TRBV7-6	TRBJ2-7	15	TRBD2	CASSFGAGGFYEQYF	TGTGCCAGCAGCTTCGGAGCGGGAGGCTTCTACGAGCAGTACTTC
few	TRBV7-2	TRBJ1-2	13	TRBD1	CASRLRSGGYSTF	TGTGCCAGCAGGTTACGTTCAGGGGGCTATTCCACCTTC
-	TRBV6-6	TRBJ2-5	16	TRBD1	CASSYGGTGTGETQYF	TGTGCCAGCAGTTACGGCGGGACAGGGACGGGGGAGACCCAGTACTTC
-	TRBV28	TRBJ2-4	14	TRBD2	CAWRAGGAKNIQYF	TGTGCCTGGAGGGCGGGGGGAGCGAAAAACATCCAGTACTTC
-	TRBV6-1	TRBJ2-5	13	TRBD1	CASSGHRGETQYF	TGTGCCAGCAGTGGACACAGGGGAGAGACCCAGTACTTC
-	TRBV29-1	TRBJ2-5	11	TRBD1	CSVGTGLTQYF	TGCAGCGTTGGGACAGGACTGACCCAGTACTTC
-	TRBV19	TRBJ2-1	13	TRBD2	CASRSAGGNEQFF	TGTGCCAGTAGATCAGCGGGGGGGAATGAGCAGTTCTTC
-	TRBV30	TRBJ2-7	14	-	CAWSVGQGSYEQYF	TGTGCCTGGAGTGTAGGTCAGGGGTCCTACGAGCAGTACTTC
-	TRBV19	TRBJ2-1	15	TRBD1	CASWDRDLTYNEQFF	TGTGCCAGTTGGGACAGGGACCTTACTTACAATGAGCAGTTCTTC
once	TRBV7-9	TRBJ2-1	14	-	CASSLGLAIDEQFF	TGTGCCAGCAGCTTAGGGTTAGCTATCGATGAGCAGTTCTTC
few	TRBV21-1	TRBJ2-2	18	-	CASSKGLAGVGGNGELFF	TGTGCCAGCAGCAAGGGACTAGCGGGAGTGGGGGGTAACGGGGAGCTGTTTTTT
-	TRBV11-3	TRBJ2-3	16	-	CASSLDGTAYTDTQYF	TGTGCCAGCAGCTTAGACGGCACAGCCTACACAGATACGCAGTATTTT
few	TRBV7-2	TRBJ2-3	13	-	CASSPEFTDTQYF	TGTGCCAGCAGCCCGGAGTTTACAGATACGCAGTATTTT
-	TRBV30	TRBJ2-3	15	-	CAWSGRGALTDTQYF	TGTGCCTGGAGTGGTCGCGGGGCTCTCACAGATACGCAGTATTTT
-	TRBV5-1	TRBJ1-2	15	TRBD1	CASSPGQGLNYGYTF	TGCGCCAGCAGCCCTGGACAGGGTTTAAACTATGGCTACACCTTC
-	TRBV5-1	TRBJ2-3	16	-	CASSLVAGVGTDTQYF	TGCGCCAGCAGCTTGGTGGCGGGTGTGGGCACAGATACGCAGTATTTT
-	TRBV28	TRBJ2-3	15	TRBD2	CASSLLGGRTDTQYF	TGTGCCAGCAGTTTATTGGGCGGGAGGACAGATACGCAGTATTTT
once	TRBV7-9	TRBJ2-7	16	TRBD2	CASSLVQGLAGYEQYF	TGTGCCAGCAGCTTAGTCCAAGGACTAGCGGGATACGAGCAGTACTTC
-	TRBV11-2	TRBJ2-1	17	TRBD2	CASSLRGEGSSYNEQFF	TGTGCCAGCAGCCTTCGGGGGGAGGGGAGTTCCTACAATGAGCAGTTCTTC